This TCR beta chain was sequenced during a study of shared T cell receptors in the human thymus. Libraries were prepared by immunoSEQ multiplex PCR; TCRdb keeps only in-frame clonotypes and omits some of them. Altogether roughly 410,000 clones are present, approximately 95% being singletons, with the ten largest covering roughly 0.02%. J gave up 5 bases and V 4 bases, and 11 bases lay outside the gene matches. There are 16 residues in the CDR3. Germline CDR1 reads MGHRA; CDR2 reads YSYEKL. The sequenced material came from thymocytes. The V gene is TRBV4-1, the J gene TRBJ2-5; 9 bases map to TRBD2. The clonotype was recovered from a human donor. The CDR3 DNA follows: TGCGCCAGCAGCCCCTCGGTGGTAGCGGGAGTTGAGACCCAGTACTTC. This sequence encodes CASSPSVVAGVETQYF.